This T cell receptor (beta chain) originates from a study of cytomegalovirus exposure and HLA in healthy donors. The PCR employed 60 Vbeta primers together with 13 Jbeta primers. Here immunoSEQ multiplex PCR was the method, and the copy in TCRdb shows in-frame clones only, minus some. The sample yields about 160,000 clones, less than 85% seen once. Study-wide findings and caveats: Within an earlier analysis, most TCR beta V segments proved productive either about 90% or about 30% of the time. Most CMV-associated TCR beta chains appeared HLA-restricted in a later analysis. Information on immune exposure was restricted to one variable (CMV serostatus). Later analysis demonstrated an association between a missense DCLRE1C variant and TCR beta V- and J-gene trimming.

Concerning this clone itself: What it binds is not known.

Germline V gene sequence: CDR1 MRHNA, CDR2 SNTAGT. The CDR3 length is 16 residues. V trimming: 6 bases; J trimming: 2 bases; junction bases outside the gene matches: 8. This chain uses TRBV6-4 with TRBJ2-3; 10 bases fit TRBD2. The source is a man aged 55-75 years in good health and CMV-seronegative. Input material: PBMCs. DNA for the CDR3: TGTGCCAGCAGATCCGGGACTAGCGAGGACACAGATACGCAGTATTTT. Translated, it gives CASRSGTSEDTDTQYF.